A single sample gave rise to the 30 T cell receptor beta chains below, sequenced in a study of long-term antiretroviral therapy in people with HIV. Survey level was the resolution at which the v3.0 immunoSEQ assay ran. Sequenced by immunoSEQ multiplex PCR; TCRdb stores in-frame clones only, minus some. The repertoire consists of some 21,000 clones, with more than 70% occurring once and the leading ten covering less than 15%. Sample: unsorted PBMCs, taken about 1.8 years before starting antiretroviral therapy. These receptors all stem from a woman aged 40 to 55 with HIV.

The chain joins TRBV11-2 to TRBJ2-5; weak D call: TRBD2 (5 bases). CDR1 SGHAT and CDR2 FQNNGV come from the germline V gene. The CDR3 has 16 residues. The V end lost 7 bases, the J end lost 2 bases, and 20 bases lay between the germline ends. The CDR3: CASNSAITTPQETQYF. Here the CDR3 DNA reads TGTGCCAGCAATAGCGCTATTACGACACCTCAAGAGACCCAGTACTTC.

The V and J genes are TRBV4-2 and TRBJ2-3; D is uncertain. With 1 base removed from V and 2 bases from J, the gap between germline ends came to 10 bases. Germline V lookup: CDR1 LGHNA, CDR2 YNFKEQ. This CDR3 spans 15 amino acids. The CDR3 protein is CASSQAETSTDTQYF. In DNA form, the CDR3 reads TGTGCCAGCAGCCAAGCGGAAACCTCCACAGATACGCAGTATTTT.

The chain's CDR3 is CSVEVLESSYNEQFF. CDR3 in DNA: TGCAGCGTTGAGGTACTAGAGAGCTCCTACAATGAGCAGTTCTTC. V gene TRBV29-1 combines with J gene TRBJ2-1; the D gene is possibly TRBD2 (5 bases). Trimming pared 3 bases from V and 0 bases from J, leaving 12 bases between. The germline V gene has CDR1 SQVTM and CDR2 ANQGSEA. This CDR3 is built from 15 residues.

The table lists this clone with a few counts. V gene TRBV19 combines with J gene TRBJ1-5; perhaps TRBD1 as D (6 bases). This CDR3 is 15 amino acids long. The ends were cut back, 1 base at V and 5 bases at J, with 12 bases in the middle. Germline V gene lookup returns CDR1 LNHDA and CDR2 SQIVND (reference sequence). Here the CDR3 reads CASSIGVGAYQPQHF. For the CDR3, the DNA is TGTGCCAGTAGTATAGGAGTGGGGGCGTATCAGCCCCAGCATTTT.

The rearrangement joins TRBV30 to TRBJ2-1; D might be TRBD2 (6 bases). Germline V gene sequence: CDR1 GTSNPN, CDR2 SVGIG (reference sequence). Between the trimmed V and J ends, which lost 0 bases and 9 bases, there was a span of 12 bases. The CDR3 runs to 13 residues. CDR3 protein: CAWSVRREGEQFF. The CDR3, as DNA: TGTGCCTGGAGTGTACGGCGGGAAGGTGAGCAGTTCTTC.

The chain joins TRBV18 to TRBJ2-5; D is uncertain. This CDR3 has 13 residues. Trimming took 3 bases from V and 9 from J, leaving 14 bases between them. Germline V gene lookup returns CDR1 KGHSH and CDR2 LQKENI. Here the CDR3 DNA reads TGTGCCAGCTCACCGCCTATATTGGAAGCCCAGTACTTC. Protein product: CASSPPILEAQYF.

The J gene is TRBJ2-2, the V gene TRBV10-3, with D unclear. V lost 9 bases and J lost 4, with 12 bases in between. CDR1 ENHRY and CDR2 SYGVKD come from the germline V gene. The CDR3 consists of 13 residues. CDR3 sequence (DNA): TGTGCCATGGGGAACCCGGGCACCGGGGAGCTGTTTTTT. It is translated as CAMGNPGTGELFF.

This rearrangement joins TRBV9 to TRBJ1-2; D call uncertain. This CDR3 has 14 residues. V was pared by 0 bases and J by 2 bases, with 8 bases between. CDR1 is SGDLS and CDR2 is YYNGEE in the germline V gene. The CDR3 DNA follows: TGTGCCAGCAGCGTAGCTTCCGGCAACTATGGCTACACCTTC. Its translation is CASSVASGNYGYTF.

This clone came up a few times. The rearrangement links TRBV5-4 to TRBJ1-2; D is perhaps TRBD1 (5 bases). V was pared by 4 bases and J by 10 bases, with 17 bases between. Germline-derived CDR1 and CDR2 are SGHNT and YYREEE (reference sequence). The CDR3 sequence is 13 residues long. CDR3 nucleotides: TGTGCCAGCAGCGCTGATCGCCGGGACCACTACACCTTC. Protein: CASSADRRDHYTF.

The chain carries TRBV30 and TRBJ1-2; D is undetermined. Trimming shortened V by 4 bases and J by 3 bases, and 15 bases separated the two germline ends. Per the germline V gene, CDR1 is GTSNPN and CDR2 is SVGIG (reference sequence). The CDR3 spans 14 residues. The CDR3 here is CAWKPQRVDYGYTF. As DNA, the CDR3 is TGTGCCTGGAAGCCACAGAGAGTTGACTATGGCTACACCTTC. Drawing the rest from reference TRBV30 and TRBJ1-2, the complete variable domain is SQTIHQWPATLVQPVGSPLSLECTVEGTSNPNLYWYRQAAGRGLQLLFYSVGIGQISSEVPQNLSASRPQDRQFILSSKKLLLSDSGFYLCAWKPQRVDYGYTFGSGTRLTVV.

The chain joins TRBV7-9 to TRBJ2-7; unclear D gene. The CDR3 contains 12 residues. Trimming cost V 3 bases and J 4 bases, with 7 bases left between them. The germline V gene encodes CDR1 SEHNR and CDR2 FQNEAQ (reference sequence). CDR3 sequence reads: CASSFTTYEQYF. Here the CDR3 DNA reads TGTGCCAGCAGCTTTACGACATACGAGCAGTACTTC.

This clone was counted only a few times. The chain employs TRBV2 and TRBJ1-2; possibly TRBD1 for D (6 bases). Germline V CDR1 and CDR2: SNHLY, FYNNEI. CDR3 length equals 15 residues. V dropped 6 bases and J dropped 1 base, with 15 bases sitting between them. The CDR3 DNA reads TGTGCCAGCAGGGTGGACAGCGGGGGTAACTATGGCTACACCTTC. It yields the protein CASRVDSGGNYGYTF.

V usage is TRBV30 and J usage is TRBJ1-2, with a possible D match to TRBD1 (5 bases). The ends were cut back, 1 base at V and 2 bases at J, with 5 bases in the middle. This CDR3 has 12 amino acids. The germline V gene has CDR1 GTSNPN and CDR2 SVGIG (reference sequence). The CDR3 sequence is CAWSGTNYGYTF. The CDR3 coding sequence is TGTGCCTGGAGTGGGACAAACTATGGCTACACCTTC. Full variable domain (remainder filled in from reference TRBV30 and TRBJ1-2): SQTIHQWPATLVQPVGSPLSLECTVEGTSNPNLYWYRQAAGRGLQLLFYSVGIGQISSEVPQNLSASRPQDRQFILSSKKLLLSDSGFYLCAWSGTNYGYTFGSGTRLTVV.

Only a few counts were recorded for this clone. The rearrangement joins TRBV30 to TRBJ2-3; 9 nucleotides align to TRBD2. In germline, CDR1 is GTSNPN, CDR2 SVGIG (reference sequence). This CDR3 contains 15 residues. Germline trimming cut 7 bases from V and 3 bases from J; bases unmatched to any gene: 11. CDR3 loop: CASEESGLATDTQYF. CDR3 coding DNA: TGTGCCTCGGAAGAAAGTGGACTAGCGACAGATACGCAGTATTTT.

The CDR3 region is CAWSDQLLNEQYF. The DNA for the CDR3 is TGTGCCTGGAGTGATCAGCTCTTGAACGAGCAGTACTTC. The chain uses TRBV30 and TRBJ2-7; D not resolved. This CDR3 comprises 13 residues. The germline V gene has CDR1 GTSNPN and CDR2 SVGIG (reference sequence). Trimming pared 1 base from V and 5 bases from J, leaving 12 bases between.

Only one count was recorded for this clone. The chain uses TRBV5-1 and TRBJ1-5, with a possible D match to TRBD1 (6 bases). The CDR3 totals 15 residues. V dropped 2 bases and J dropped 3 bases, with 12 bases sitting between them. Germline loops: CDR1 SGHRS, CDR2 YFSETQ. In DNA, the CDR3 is TGCGCCAGCAGCTTCCGGGGGGCCCCCAATCAGCCCCAGCATTTT. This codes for CASSFRGAPNQPQHF.

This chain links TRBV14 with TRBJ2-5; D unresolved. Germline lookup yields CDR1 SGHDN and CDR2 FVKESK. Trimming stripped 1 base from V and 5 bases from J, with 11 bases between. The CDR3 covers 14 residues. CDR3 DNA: TGTGCCAGCAGCCAAGGGGCACGGTCGGAGACCCAGTACTTC. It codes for CASSQGARSETQYF.

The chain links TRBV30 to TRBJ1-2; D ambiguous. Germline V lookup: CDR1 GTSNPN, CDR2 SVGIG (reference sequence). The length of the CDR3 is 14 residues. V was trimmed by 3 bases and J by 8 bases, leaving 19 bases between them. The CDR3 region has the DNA TGTGCCTGGAGAGAGGACGGAGTCAGAGGGGGCTACACCTTC. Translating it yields CAWREDGVRGGYTF.

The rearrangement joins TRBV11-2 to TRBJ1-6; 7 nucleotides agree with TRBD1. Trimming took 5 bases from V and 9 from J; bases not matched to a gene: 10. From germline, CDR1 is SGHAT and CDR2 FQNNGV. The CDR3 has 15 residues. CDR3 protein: CASSKTGWGGSPLHF. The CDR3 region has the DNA TGTGCCAGCAGCAAGACAGGGTGGGGGGGTTCACCCCTCCACTTT.

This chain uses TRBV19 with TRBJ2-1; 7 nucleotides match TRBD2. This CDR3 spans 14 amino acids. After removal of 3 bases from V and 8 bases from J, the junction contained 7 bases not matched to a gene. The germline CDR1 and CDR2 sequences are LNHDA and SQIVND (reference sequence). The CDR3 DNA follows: TGTGCCAGTAGTATTGAGCGGGATTGGGATGAGCAGTTCTTC. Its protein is CASSIERDWDEQFF.

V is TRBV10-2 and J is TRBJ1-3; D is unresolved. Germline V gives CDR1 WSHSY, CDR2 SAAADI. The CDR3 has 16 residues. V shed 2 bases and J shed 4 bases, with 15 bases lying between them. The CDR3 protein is CASSEGRVFKGNTIYF. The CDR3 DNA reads TGCGCCAGCAGTGAGGGAAGGGTCTTTAAGGGAAACACCATATATTTT.

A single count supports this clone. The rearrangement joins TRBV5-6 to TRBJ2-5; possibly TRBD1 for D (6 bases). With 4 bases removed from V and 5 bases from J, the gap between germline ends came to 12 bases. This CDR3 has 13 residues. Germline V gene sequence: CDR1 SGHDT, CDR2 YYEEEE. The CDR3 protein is CASSIGQRETQYF. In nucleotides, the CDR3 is TGTGCCAGCAGCATTGGACAGCGGGAGACCCAGTACTTC.

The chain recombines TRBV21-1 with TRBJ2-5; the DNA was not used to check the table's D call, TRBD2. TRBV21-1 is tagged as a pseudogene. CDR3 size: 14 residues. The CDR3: CASSGRGLGETQYF. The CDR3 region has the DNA TGTGCCAGCAGCGGGCGGGGACTAGGAGAGACCCAGTACTTC.

CDR3 amino acids: CASSDSSGRGTDTQYF. The CDR3 DNA reads TGTGCCAGCAGTGACTCAAGCGGGCGGGGCACAGATACGCAGTATTTT. The V gene is TRBV6-4, the J gene TRBJ2-3, with D possibly TRBD2 on 6 matching bases. Per the germline V gene, CDR1 is MRHNA and CDR2 is SNTAGT. There are 16 residues in the CDR3. The V end lost 0 bases, the J end lost 1 base, and 11 bases lay between the germline ends.

CDR3 protein: CASSYNRETSEQFF. Here the CDR3 DNA reads TGTGCCAGCAGTTACAACCGGGAGACGAGTGAGCAGTTCTTC. V and J are TRBV6-5 and TRBJ2-1; TRBD2 is a possible D gene (6 bases). Trimming shortened V by 2 bases and J by 9 bases, and 14 bases separated the two germline ends. This CDR3 has 14 amino acids. Looked up from germline, CDR1 is MNHEY and CDR2 is SVGAGI.

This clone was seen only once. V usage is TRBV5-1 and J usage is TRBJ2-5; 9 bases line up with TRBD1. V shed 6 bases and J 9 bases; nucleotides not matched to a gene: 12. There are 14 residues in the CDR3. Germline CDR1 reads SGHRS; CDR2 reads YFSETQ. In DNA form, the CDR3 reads TGCGCCAGCAAAGGGGGGACAGGGTCATTTTCCCAGTACTTC. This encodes CASKGGTGSFSQYF.

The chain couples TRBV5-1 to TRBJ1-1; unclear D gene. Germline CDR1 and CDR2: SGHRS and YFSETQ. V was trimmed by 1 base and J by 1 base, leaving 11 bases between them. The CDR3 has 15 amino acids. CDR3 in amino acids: CASSLNSVPNTEAFF. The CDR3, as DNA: TGCGCCAGCAGCTTGAACAGCGTACCGAACACTGAAGCTTTCTTT. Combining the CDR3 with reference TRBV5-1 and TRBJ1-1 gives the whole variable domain KAGVTQTPRYLIKTRGQQVTLSCSPISGHRSVSWYQQTPGQGLQFLFEYFSETQRNKGNFPGRFSGRQFSNSRSEMNVSTLELGDSALYLCASSLNSVPNTEAFFGQGTRLTVV.

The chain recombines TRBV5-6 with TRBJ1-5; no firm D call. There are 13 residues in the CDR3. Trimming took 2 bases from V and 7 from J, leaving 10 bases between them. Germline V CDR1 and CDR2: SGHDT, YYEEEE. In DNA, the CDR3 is TGTGCCAGCAGCTTCACTACTTCACAGCCCCAGCATTTT. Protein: CASSFTTSQPQHF.

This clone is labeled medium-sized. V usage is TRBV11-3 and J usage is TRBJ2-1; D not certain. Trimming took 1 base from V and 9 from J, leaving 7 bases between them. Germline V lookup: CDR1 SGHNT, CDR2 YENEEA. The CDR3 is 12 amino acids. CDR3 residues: CASSLVGGEQFF. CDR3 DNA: TGTGCCAGCAGCTTAGTGGGCGGTGAGCAGTTCTTC.

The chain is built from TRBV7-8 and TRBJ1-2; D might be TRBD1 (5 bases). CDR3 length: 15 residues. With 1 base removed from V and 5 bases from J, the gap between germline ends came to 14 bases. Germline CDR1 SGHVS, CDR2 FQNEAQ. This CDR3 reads CASSLGGETAYGYTF. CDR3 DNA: TGTGCCAGCAGCTTAGGGGGGGAGACGGCTTATGGCTACACCTTC.